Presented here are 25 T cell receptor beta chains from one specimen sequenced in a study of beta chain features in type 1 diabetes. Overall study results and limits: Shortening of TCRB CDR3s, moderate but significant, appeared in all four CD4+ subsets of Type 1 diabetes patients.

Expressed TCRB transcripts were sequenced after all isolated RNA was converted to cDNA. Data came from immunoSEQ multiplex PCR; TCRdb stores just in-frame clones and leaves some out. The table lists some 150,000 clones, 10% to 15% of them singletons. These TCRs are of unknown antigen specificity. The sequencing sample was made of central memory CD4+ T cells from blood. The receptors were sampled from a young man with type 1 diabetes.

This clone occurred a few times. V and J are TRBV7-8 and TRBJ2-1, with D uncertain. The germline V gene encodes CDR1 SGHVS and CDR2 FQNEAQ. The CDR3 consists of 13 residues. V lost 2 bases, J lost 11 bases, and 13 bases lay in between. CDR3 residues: CASSLSKSEQQFF. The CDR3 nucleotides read TGTGCCAGCAGCTTATCTAAATCCGAGCAGCAGTTCTTC.

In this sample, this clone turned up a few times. The CDR3 coding sequence is TGTGCCAGCAGCGCGGGCGAGTCCCCCACCGGGGAGCTGTTTTTT. As protein: CASSAGESPTGELFF. The V call is TRBV9, the J call TRBJ2-2, with D unresolved. The CDR3 covers 15 residues. Germline V gives CDR1 SGDLS, CDR2 YYNGEE. Trimming stripped 3 bases from V and 4 bases from J, with 13 bases between.

The CDR3 loop is CASSFEGQGNSPLHF. The CDR3 bases are TGTGCCAGCAGCTTTGAAGGACAGGGGAATTCACCCCTCCACTTT. The V gene is TRBV7-2, the J gene TRBJ1-6; TRBD1 matches at 9 bases. Germline loops: CDR1 SGHTA, CDR2 FQGNSA. The CDR3 spans 15 residues. The V and J ends lost 3 bases and 7 bases, in that order; junction bases with no gene match: 4.

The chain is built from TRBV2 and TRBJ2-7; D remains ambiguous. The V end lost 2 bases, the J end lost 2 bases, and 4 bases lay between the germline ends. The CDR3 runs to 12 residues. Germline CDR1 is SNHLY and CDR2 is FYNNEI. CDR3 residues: CASSERTYEQYF. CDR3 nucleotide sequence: TGTGCCAGCAGTGAACGGACCTACGAGCAGTACTTC.

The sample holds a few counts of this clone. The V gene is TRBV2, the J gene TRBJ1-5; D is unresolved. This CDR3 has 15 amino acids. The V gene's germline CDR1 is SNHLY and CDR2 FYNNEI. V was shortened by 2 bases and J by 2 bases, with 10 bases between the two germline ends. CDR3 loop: CASSERASGNQPQHF. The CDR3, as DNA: TGTGCCAGCAGTGAACGGGCGTCGGGCAATCAGCCCCAGCATTTT.

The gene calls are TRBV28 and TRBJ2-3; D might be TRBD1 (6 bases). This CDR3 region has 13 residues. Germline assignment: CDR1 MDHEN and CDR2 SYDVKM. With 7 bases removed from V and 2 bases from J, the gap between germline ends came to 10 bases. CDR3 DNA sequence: TGTGCCAGCAACAGGGCCAACACAGATACGCAGTATTTT. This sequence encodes CASNRANTDTQYF. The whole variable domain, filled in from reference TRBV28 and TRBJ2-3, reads DVKVTQSSRYLVKRTGEKVFLECVQDMDHENMFWYRQDPGLGLRLIYFSYDVKMKEKGDIPEGYSVSREKKERFSLILESASTNQTSMYLCASNRANTDTQYFGPGTRLTVL.

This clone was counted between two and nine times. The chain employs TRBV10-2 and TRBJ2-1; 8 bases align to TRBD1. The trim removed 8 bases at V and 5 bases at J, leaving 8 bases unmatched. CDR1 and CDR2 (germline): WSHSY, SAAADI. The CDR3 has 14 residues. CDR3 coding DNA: TGCGCCAGCGCGGACAGGGAGCGGAACAATGAGCAGTTCTTC. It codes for CASADRERNNEQFF.

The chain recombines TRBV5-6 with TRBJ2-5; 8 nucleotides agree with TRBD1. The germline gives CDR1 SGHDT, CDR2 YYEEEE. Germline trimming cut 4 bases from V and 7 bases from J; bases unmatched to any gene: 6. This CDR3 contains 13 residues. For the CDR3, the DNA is TGTGCCAGCAGCACGGGACAGGAGGGGACCCAGTACTTC. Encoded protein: CASSTGQEGTQYF.

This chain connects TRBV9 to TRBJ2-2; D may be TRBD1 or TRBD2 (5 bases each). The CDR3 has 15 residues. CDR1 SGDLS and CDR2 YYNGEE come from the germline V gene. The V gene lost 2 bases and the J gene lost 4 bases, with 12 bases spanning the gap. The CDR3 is CASSVGNGGTGELFF. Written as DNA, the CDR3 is TGTGCCAGCAGCGTTGGAAATGGGGGCACCGGGGAGCTGTTTTTT.

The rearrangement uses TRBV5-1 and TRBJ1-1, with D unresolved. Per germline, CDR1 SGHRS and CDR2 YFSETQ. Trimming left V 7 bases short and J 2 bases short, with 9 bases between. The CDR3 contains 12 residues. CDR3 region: CASGSLNTEAFF. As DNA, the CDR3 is TGCGCCAGCGGATCACTCAACACTGAAGCTTTCTTT.

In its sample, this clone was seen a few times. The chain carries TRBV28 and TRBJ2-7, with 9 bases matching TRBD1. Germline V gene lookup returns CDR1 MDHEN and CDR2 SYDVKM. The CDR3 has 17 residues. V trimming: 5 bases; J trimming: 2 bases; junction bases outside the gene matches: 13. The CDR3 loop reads CASSPSSGTGKTYEQYF. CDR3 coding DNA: TGTGCCAGCAGTCCATCTTCAGGGACAGGGAAAACCTACGAGCAGTACTTC. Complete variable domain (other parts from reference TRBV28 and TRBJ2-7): DVKVTQSSRYLVKRTGEKVFLECVQDMDHENMFWYRQDPGLGLRLIYFSYDVKMKEKGDIPEGYSVSREKKERFSLILESASTNQTSMYLCASSPSSGTGKTYEQYFGPGTRLTVT.

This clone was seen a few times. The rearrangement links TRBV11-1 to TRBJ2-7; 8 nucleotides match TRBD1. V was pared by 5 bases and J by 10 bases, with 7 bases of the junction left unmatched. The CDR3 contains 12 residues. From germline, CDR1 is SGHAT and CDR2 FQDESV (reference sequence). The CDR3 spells CASSRTGLGQYF. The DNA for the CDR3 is TGTGCCAGCAGCCGGACAGGGTTAGGACAGTACTTC.

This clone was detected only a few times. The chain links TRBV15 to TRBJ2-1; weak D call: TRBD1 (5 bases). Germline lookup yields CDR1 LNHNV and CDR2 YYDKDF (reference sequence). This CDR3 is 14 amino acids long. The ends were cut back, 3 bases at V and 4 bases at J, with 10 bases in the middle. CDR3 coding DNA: TGTGCCACCAGCAGGGGGCTAGGGTACAATGAGCAGTTCTTC. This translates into CATSRGLGYNEQFF.

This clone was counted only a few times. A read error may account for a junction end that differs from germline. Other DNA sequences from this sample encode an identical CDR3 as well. The CDR3 is CASSILQGRNTEAFF. The CDR3 DNA is TGTGCAAGCTCGATACTACAGGGACGGAACACTGAAGCTTTCTTT. The chain has TRBV18 and TRBJ1-1; possibly TRBD1 for D (6 bases). CDR1 is KGHSH, CDR2 LQKENI, per germline. CDR3 length: 15 amino acids. The full variable domain, completed using reference TRBV18 and TRBJ1-1, is NAGVMQNPRHLVRRRGQEARLRCSPMKGHSHVYWYRQLPEEGLKFMVYLQKENIIDESGMPKERFSAEFPKEGPSILRIQQVVRGDSAAYFCASSILQGRNTEAFFGQGTRLTVV.

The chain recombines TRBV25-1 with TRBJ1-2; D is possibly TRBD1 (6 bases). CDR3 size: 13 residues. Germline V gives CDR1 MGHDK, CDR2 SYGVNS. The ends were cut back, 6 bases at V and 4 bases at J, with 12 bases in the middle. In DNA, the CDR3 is TGTGCCAGCAGCAACAGGGATTTCTATGGCTACACCTTC. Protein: CASSNRDFYGYTF.

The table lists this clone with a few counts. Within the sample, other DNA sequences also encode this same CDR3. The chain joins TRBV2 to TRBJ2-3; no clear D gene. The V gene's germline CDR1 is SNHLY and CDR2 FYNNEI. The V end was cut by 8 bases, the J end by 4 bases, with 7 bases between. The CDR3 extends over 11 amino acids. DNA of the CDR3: TGTGCCAGCGGATCGTCAGATACGCAGTATTTT. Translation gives CASGSSDTQYF.

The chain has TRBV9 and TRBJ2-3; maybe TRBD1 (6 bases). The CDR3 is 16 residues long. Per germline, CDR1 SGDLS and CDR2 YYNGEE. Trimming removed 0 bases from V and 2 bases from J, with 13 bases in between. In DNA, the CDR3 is TGTGCCAGCAGCGTAGGGGCGGACAGTTTCACAGATACGCAGTATTTT. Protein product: CASSVGADSFTDTQYF.

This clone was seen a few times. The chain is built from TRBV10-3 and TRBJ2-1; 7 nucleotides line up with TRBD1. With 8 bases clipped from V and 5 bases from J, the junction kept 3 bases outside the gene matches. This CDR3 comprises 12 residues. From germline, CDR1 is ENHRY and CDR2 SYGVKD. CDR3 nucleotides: TGTGCCATCTGGACAGGTAACAATGAGCAGTTCTTC. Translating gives CAIWTGNNEQFF.

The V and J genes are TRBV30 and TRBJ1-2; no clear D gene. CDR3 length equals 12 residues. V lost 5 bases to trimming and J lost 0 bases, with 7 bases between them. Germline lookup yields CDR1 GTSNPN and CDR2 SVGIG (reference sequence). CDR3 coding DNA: TGTGCCTGGGGTGACACTAACTATGGCTACACCTTC. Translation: CAWGDTNYGYTF.

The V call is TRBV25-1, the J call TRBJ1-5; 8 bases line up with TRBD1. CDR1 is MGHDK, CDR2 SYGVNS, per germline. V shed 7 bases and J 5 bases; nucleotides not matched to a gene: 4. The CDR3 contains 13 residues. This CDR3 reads CASTGQGYQPQHF. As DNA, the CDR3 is TGTGCCAGCACAGGACAGGGTTATCAGCCCCAGCATTTT.

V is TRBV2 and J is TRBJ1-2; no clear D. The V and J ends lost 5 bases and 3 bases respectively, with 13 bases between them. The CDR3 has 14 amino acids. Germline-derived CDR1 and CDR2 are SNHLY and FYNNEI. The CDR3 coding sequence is TGTGCCAGCAGTTTAGTCCCTCGGGACTATGGCTACACCTTC. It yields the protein CASSLVPRDYGYTF.

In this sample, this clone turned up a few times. CDR3 DNA sequence: TGTGCCAGCAGTTTATCTAGGGGCGAGCAGTACTTC. Amino acids: CASSLSRGEQYF. The V gene is TRBV27, the J gene TRBJ2-7; D is perhaps TRBD1 (5 bases). This CDR3 region has 12 residues. Trimming shortened V by 0 bases and J by 6 bases, and 6 bases separated the two germline ends. The germline V gene has CDR1 MNHEY and CDR2 SMNVEV (reference sequence).

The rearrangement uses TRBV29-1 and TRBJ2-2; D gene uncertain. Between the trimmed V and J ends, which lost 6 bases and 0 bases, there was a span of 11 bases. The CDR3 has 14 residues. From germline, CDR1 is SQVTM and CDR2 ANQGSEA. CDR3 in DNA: TGCAGCGTCCGGACCCAAGCGAACACCGGGGAGCTGTTTTTT. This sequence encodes CSVRTQANTGELFF.

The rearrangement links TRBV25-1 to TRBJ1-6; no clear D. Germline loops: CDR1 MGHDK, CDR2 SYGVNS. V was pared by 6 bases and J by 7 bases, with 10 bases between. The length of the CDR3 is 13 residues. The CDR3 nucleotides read TGTGCCAGCAGCCGGGTCCTCAATTCACCCCTCCACTTT. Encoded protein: CASSRVLNSPLHF.

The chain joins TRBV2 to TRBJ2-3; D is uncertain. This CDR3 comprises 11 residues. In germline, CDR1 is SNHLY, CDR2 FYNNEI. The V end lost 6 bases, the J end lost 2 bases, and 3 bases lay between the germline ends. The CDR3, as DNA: TGTGCCAGCAGGCTCACAGATACGCAGTATTTT. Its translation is CASRLTDTQYF.